The subject of this entry is one TCR beta chain. Germline V CDR1 and CDR2: KGHSH, LQKENI. The CDR3 has 15 amino acids. V was trimmed by 4 bases and J by 1 base, leaving 12 bases between them. Each replicate PCR on the sorted subsets used roughly 210 ng DNA (around 31,000 T cell genomes). The protocol was immunoSEQ multiplex PCR, while the TCRdb copy is restricted to in-frame clones and leaves out a portion. The sample lists 1.6 million or so clones; roughly 95% were seen once. These data are taken from a study of shared clonotypes between healthy human individuals. Study context: Every donor yielded three CD4 naive, three CD4 memory, two CD8 naive and one CD8 memory plate.

The sequence was collected from a man under 40 in good health. Sequencing was carried out using naive CD4+ T cells sorted from blood. As for subset: CD45RA+ positively selected. V gene TRBV18 combines with J gene TRBJ2-3; maybe TRBD1 (6 bases). The CDR3 region is CASSHTGLRTDTQYF. CDR3 coding DNA: TGTGCCAGCTCACACACAGGGTTGCGCACAGATACGCAGTATTTT.